The rows below give T cell receptor beta chains drawn from one sample of a study of cytomegalovirus exposure and HLA in healthy donors. Assay used: immunoSEQ multiplex PCR; TCRdb lists only in-frame clones, some missing. The data show around 150,000 clones, approximately 80% seen once. The specimen was PBMCs. These receptors originate from a male donor in good health and CMV-seronegative. The CDR3 runs from the conserved cysteine through the conserved F or W. The D gene is left open where the match is weak. Clone size is shown for a subset of rows, as once, few, many or a class of expanded clone.

J,D,size,V,DNA,CDR3
TRBJ2-5,TRBD1,.,TRBV7-3,TGTGCCAGCAGCAGCCAGGGGGCTGAGACCCAGTACTTC,CASSSQGAETQYF
TRBJ1-1,.,.,TRBV4-1,TGCGCCAGCAGCCAGGGAAGGGGGGGAACTGAAGCTTTCTTT,CASSQGRGGTEAFF
TRBJ2-5,TRBD2,.,TRBV10-3,TGTGCCATCAGTGCGGGACTAGCGGGTTTCGAGACCCAGTACTTC,CAISAGLAGFETQYF
TRBJ1-1,TRBD1,.,TRBV19,TGTGCCAGTAGACTGGGAACAGGGGCGAACACTGAAGCTTTCTTT,CASRLGTGANTEAFF
TRBJ1-5,.,once,TRBV5-8,TGTGCCAGCAGCACAGACACAGGCTATAGCAATCAGCCCCAGCATTTT,CASSTDTGYSNQPQHF
TRBJ2-7,.,.,TRBV7-8,TGTGCCAGCAGCTTAGCAGACCGGCGCGGCGAGCAGTACTTC,CASSLADRRGEQYF
TRBJ2-3,TRBD1,few,TRBV13,TGTGCCAGCAGCTCCGGACAGGGTGAAGATACGCAGTATTTT,CASSSGQGEDTQYF
TRBJ2-7,.,.,TRBV4-1,TGCGCCAGCAGCCAAGGTAGCGAGCAGTACTTC,CASSQGSEQYF
TRBJ1-1,TRBD1,.,TRBV9,TGTGCCAGCAGCGTAGGGACAGGTCAGGGGACTGCTGAAGCTTTCTTT,CASSVGTGQGTAEAFF
TRBJ1-2,TRBD1,.,TRBV19,TGTGCCAGTAGTATCTACCAGGGGGACTATGGCTACACCTTC,CASSIYQGDYGYTF
TRBJ1-4,.,.,TRBV6-1,TGTGCCAGCAGCGTGGACAGAAATAATGAAAAACTGTTTTTT,CASSVDRNNEKLFF
TRBJ2-7,.,.,TRBV19,TGTGCCTCCTCGCCTAGCAGAGCCTACGAGCAGTACTTC,CASSPSRAYEQYF
TRBJ1-6,TRBD1,.,TRBV6-4,TGTGCCAGCAGTGACTCGAACAGGGGGAATTCACCCCTCCACTTT,CASSDSNRGNSPLHF
TRBJ2-7,TRBD2,.,TRBV4-1,TGCGCCAGCAGCCTGGGAGGGTTAGGCCCGGACGAGCAGTACTTC,CASSLGGLGPDEQYF
TRBJ2-3,.,.,TRBV5-8,TGTGCCAGCAGCTTGTGGGGGGTAGATACGCAGTATTTT,CASSLWGVDTQYF
TRBJ2-1,TRBD1,.,TRBV7-3,TGTGCCAGCAGCTTAAAGTACGAGTCAGGGGGCAATGAGCAGTTCTTC,CASSLKYESGGNEQFF
TRBJ2-7,TRBD2,.,TRBV28,TGTGCCAGCAGTTCCAGACTAGCGGGAGGGGGAGAGCAGTACTTC,CASSSRLAGGGEQYF
TRBJ2-7,TRBD1,.,TRBV27,TGTGCCAGCAGTTTGGACAGGGTATCCGAGCAGTACTTC,CASSLDRVSEQYF
TRBJ1-1,.,.,TRBV30,TGTGCCTGGAGTCCCCAGGGGATGAACACTGAAGCTTTCTTT,CAWSPQGMNTEAFF
TRBJ2-1,TRBD2,.,TRBV11-3,TGTGCCAGCAGCCCTCGACTAGCGGGAGGTCGGGATGAGCAGTTCTTC,CASSPRLAGGRDEQFF
TRBJ1-1,TRBD1,.,TRBV4-1,TGCGCCAGCAGCAAGGGACAGGAGAACACTGAAGCTTTCTTT,CASSKGQENTEAFF
TRBJ2-7,TRBD2,.,TRBV28,TGTGCCAGCAGTCCCCCTTCTCCCGGGACTAGTTATAGTTCCGAGCAGTACTTC,CASSPPSPGTSYSSEQYF
TRBJ2-3,.,.,TRBV7-2,TGTGCCAGCAGCTTAGCGCTTAGCGGCAAGAATACGCAGTATTTT,CASSLALSGKNTQYF
TRBJ1-6,.,.,TRBV5-1,TGCGCCAGCAGCTTGGGGACTGGAAATTCACCCCTCCACTTT,CASSLGTGNSPLHF
TRBJ2-7,TRBD2,.,TRBV9,TGTGCCAGCAGCCCAAGGACTAGCGGGGGGCAGTACGAGCAGTACTTC,CASSPRTSGGQYEQYF
TRBJ1-2,.,.,TRBV7-8,TGTGCCAGCAGCTTAGGCCAGGAAAGTTATGGCTACACCTTC,CASSLGQESYGYTF
TRBJ2-7,TRBD2,.,TRBV19,TGTGCCAGTAGTATAGGACTAGCGGGAGGACGCAGAACCTACGAGCAGTACTTC,CASSIGLAGGRRTYEQYF
TRBJ2-2,.,once,TRBV28,TGTGCCAGCAGTTTATACGCGGGTCCCGGGGAGCTGTTTTTT,CASSLYAGPGELFF
TRBJ1-2,TRBD1,.,TRBV5-1,TGCGCCAGCAGCATCGACAGGGGGGATGGCTACACCTTC,CASSIDRGDGYTF
TRBJ1-1,.,.,TRBV4-2,TGTGCCAGCAGCCATGGCGGGACGGCGAACACTGAAGCTTTCTTT,CASSHGGTANTEAFF
TRBJ1-1,.,.,TRBV5-4,TGTGCCAGCAGCTTGGTAGGCGGGGACACTGAAGCTTTCTTT,CASSLVGGDTEAFF
TRBJ2-3,.,.,TRBV7-8,TGTGCCAGCAGCCCGCTTAGGGGCGCGAGCGGGACAGATACGCAGTATTTT,CASSPLRGASGTDTQYF
TRBJ1-2,TRBD1,few,TRBV30,TGTGCCTGGAGTGGGAGACAGGGGGTCCTCTACTATGGCTACACCTTC,CAWSGRQGVLYYGYTF
TRBJ1-6,.,.,TRBV7-3,TGTGCCAGCAGAGGGAGTTCCTATAATTCACCCCTCCACTTT,CASRGSSYNSPLHF
TRBJ1-3,TRBD1,.,TRBV4-1,TGCGCCAGCAGCCAAGGACAGGGGGGAAACACCATATATTTT,CASSQGQGGNTIYF
TRBJ2-7,.,.,TRBV7-9,TGTGCCAGCAGCTCCTCCCCCTCCGAGCAGTACTTC,CASSSSPSEQYF
TRBJ2-2,TRBD1,few,TRBV7-3,TGTGCCAGCAGCGGACAGGGGGCGCGAGGAACCGGGGAGCTGTTTTTT,CASSGQGARGTGELFF
TRBJ2-7,TRBD1,.,TRBV5-1,TGCGCCAGCAGCTACCGACAGGGCTCCTACGAGCAGTACTTC,CASSYRQGSYEQYF
TRBJ2-7,TRBD1,.,TRBV7-9,TGTGCCAGCAGCCGTCCCGGGACAGGGAGCTACGAGCAGTACTTC,CASSRPGTGSYEQYF
TRBJ1-5,TRBD1,.,TRBV19,TGTGCCAGTAGTAAGGGGGACAGAGATCAGCCCCAGCATTTT,CASSKGDRDQPQHF
TRBJ1-5,.,.,TRBV11-3,TGTGCCAGCAGCTTAGATCCCCGGACAGTAAGCAATCAGCCCCAGCATTTT,CASSLDPRTVSNQPQHF
TRBJ2-1,TRBD1,.,TRBV6-1,TGTGCCAGCAGGAATCCGGGACAGGGTTCCAATGAGCAGTTCTTC,CASRNPGQGSNEQFF
TRBJ1-5,.,.,TRBV6-6,TGTGCCAGCAGCCCCCGGGATCAGCCCCAGCATTTT,CASSPRDQPQHF
TRBJ2-7,.,.,TRBV4-3,TGCGCCAGCAGCCAAGTCCTTCGCTACGAGCAGTACTTC,CASSQVLRYEQYF
TRBJ1-1,.,.,TRBV6-6,TGTGCCAGCAGGCCCCGACAGAGGATGAACACTGAAGCTTTCTTT,CASRPRQRMNTEAFF
TRBJ2-1,.,.,TRBV20-1,TGCAGTGTTCTACTTCACAATGAGCAGTTCTTC,CSVLLHNEQFF
TRBJ2-2,.,.,TRBV6-7,TGTCTCAAGAGGGCCAACACCGGGGAGCTGTTTTTT,CLKRANTGELFF
TRBJ2-1,TRBD2,once,TRBV27,TGTGCCAGCAGTTTATCGCAGCTAGCGGGGGCACTATACAATGAGCAGTTCTTC,CASSLSQLAGALYNEQFF
TRBJ2-3,.,.,TRBV7-3,TGTGCCAGCAGCCCGGGCGGGGGCCCTGGAGATACGCAGTATTTT,CASSPGGGPGDTQYF
TRBJ2-6,.,.,TRBV7-3,TGTGCCAGCAGCTCGGACAGAGGGGCCAACGTCCTGACTTTC,CASSSDRGANVLTF
TRBJ2-1,TRBD2,.,TRBV27,TGTGCCAGCAGTCCGAAGCGGGAGTCGTCCTACAATGAGCAGTTCTTC,CASSPKRESSYNEQFF
TRBJ2-3,.,.,TRBV11-2,TGTGCCAGCAGCCCTAGGAGCGACGGTACGCAGTATTTT,CASSPRSDGTQYF
TRBJ2-3,TRBD2,.,TRBV27,TGTGCCAGCAGTCAGATAGCGGGAGGGGGCACAGATACGCAGTATTTT,CASSQIAGGGTDTQYF
TRBJ2-5,TRBD2,.,TRBV4-2,TGTGCCAGCAGCCAAGATGCCGCGCGGGGGGGCCGGGAGACCCAGTACTTC,CASSQDAARGGRETQYF
TRBJ2-7,TRBD2,.,TRBV28,TGTGCCAGCAGTTCTCATACTAGCGGGAGGACCTCCTACGAGCAGTACTTC,CASSSHTSGRTSYEQYF
TRBJ2-7,TRBD1,.,TRBV5-6,TGTGCCAGCAGCCTGGTGTACAGGGGGCTGGGCGAGCAGTACTTC,CASSLVYRGLGEQYF
TRBJ2-1,TRBD1,.,TRBV28,TGTGCCAGCAACCCCGGACAGGGGGCGTATATTGAGCAGTTCTTC,CASNPGQGAYIEQFF
TRBJ2-1,TRBD2,.,TRBV19,TGTGCCAGTAGTGTGGCTAGCGGGACTATTTATGAGCAGTTCTTC,CASSVASGTIYEQFF